This T cell receptor beta chain came from a study of PD-1 blockade in classical Hodgkin lymphoma. Study results and caveats: Healthy donors reportedly exceeded newly diagnosed patients in baseline TCR diversity. Although disease activity or prior therapy may be involved, causes of the repertoire differences remain undefined.

The CDR3 covers 17 residues. Germline V gives CDR1 SGHRS, CDR2 YFSETQ. The V segment lost 1 base and the J segment 1 base; nucleotides outside the gene matches: 6. Data came from immunoSEQ multiplex PCR; TCRdb stores just in-frame clones and leaves some out. The sample gives more than 15,000 clones, roughly 90% of which show up once; about 0.54% is in the top ten. Concerning this clone itself: Its antigen is currently unknown.

Described time point: newly diagnosed, previously untreated cHL patient sample. Researchers used magnetic negative selection to pull out pure CD4+ T cells from thawed PBMCs. The chain joins TRBV5-1 to TRBJ2-5, with 11 positions matching TRBD2. The sample consisted of CD4+ T cells from blood. The source of this sequence is a human donor with classical Hodgkin lymphoma. CDR3 sequence: CASSLIRTSGSQETQYF. Written as DNA, the CDR3 is TGCGCCAGCAGCTTGATTCGGACTAGCGGGTCCCAAGAGACCCAGTACTTC.